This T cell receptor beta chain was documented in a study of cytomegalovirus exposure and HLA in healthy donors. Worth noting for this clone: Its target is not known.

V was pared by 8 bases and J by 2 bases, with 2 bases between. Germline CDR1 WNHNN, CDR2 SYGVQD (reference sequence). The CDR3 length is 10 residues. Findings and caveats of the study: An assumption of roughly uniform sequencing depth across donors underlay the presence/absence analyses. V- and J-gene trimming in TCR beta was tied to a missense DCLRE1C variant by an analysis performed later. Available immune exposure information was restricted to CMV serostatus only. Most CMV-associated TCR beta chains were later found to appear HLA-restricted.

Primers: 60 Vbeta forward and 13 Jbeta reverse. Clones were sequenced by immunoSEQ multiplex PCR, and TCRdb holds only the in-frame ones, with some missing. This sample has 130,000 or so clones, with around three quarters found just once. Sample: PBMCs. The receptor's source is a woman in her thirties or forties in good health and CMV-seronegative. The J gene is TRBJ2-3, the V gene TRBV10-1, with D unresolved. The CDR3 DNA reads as TGCGCCAGCCACACAGATACGCAGTATTTT. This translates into CASHTDTQYF.